This TCR beta chain originates from a study of regulatory T cells in long-lasting Graves disease. Findings and caveats of the study: Sample size was small, which may have lowered accuracy.

As regards this clonotype: No antigen is known for it.

With iRepertoire HTBI primers and Arm-PCR of CDR3 regions, TCR beta libraries were built. MiXCR, applied by TCRdb to the multiplex PCR reads, yields one record per CDR3 protein. This sample has about 330,000 distinct CDR3 sequences, with 15% to 20% found just once. Regarding time point: newly diagnosed GD, antithyroid drugs for less than 3 months. Preparation of the TCR library used RNA extracted from PBMCs. V was clipped by 6 bases and J by 1 base, with 20 bases between them. Germline V gene lookup returns CDR1 MNHNS and CDR2 SASEGT. The CDR3 loop spans 17 amino acids. This sample also belongs to another study, concerning T cells in Graves' hyperthyroidism and ophthalmopathy. That investigation notes: No progression to ophthalmopathy during 18 months of follow-up defined stable disease. TCR CDR3 underwent first-round RT-PCR with the HTBI primer set. Researchers report that a 13 V-J model separated ophthalmopathy from stable hyperthyroidism.

This receptor was identified in a young woman with Graves disease. The input for sequencing was peripheral blood mononuclear cells (PBMCs), taken at new diagnosis, from a patient treated with antithyroid drugs. The chain couples TRBV6-1 to TRBJ2-3; D tentatively reads TRBD1 or TRBD2 (5 bases each). For the CDR3, the DNA is TGTGCCAGCAGCGATCTAGCTTCCGGACAAGGCACAGATACGCAGTATTTT. The encoded protein is CASSDLASGQGTDTQYF.